One and the same sample provided the 21 T cell receptor beta chains below, sequenced in a study of shared clonotypes between healthy human individuals. The method was immunoSEQ multiplex PCR; TCRdb's version includes in-frame clones alone and lacks a portion of them. The repertoire holds hundreds of thousands of clones, with 74% as singletons. Sequencing input: memory CD4+ T cells sorted from blood. The subset: CD45RA-negative fraction. The receptors come from a young man in good health.

The chain has TRBV9 and TRBJ2-2, with 7 bases that match TRBD1. V was pared by 7 bases and J by 5 bases, with 2 bases of the junction left unmatched. The CDR3 loop spans 12 amino acids. Per the germline V gene, CDR1 is SGDLS and CDR2 is YYNGEE. As DNA, the CDR3 is TGTGCCAGCGGCAGGGGGACCGGGGAGCTGTTTTTT. Translated, it gives CASGRGTGELFF.

This chain joins TRBV6-1 and TRBJ2-7; 10 bases are a match to TRBD1. CDR3 size: 16 residues. J gave up 2 bases and V 4 bases, and 8 bases lay outside the gene matches. Germline-derived CDR1 and CDR2 are MNHNS and SASEGT. CDR3 sequence: CASSGKSGTGAYEQYF. The CDR3 DNA reads as TGTGCCAGCAGTGGAAAATCCGGGACAGGGGCCTACGAGCAGTACTTC.

This clone has a single count. The chain links TRBV19 to TRBJ2-7; 7 bases agree with TRBD2. The CDR3 length is 13 residues. Germline V lookup: CDR1 LNHDA, CDR2 SQIVND (reference sequence). The J segment lost 4 bases and the V segment lost 5 bases, leaving 5 bases of the junction unmatched. CDR3 DNA sequence: TGTGCCAGTAGTTTCGGGGAGGGGTACGAGCAGTACTTC. Its translation: CASSFGEGYEQYF.

The chain combines TRBV7-9 with TRBJ1-4; TRBD1 matches at 7 bases. The CDR3 sequence is 15 residues long. Germline CDR1 is SEHNR and CDR2 is FQNEAQ (reference sequence). The V segment lost 2 bases and the J segment 5 bases; nucleotides outside the gene matches: 5. CDR3 loop: CASSLNRGTNEKLFF. Written as DNA, the CDR3 is TGTGCCAGCAGCTTAAACAGGGGAACGAATGAAAAACTGTTTTTT.

The chain links TRBV5-5 to TRBJ2-2; D not certain. The germline V gene has CDR1 SGHKS and CDR2 YYEKEE (reference sequence). This CDR3 has 15 amino acids. V was trimmed by 1 base and J by 1 base, leaving 8 bases between them. CDR3 in DNA: TGTGCCAGCAGCTTGTCGGGCAAGAACACCGGGGAGCTGTTTTTT. Translation: CASSLSGKNTGELFF.

The rearrangement joins TRBV7-9 to TRBJ2-5; D not resolved. Trimming shortened V by 4 bases and J by 2 bases, and 17 bases separated the two germline ends. CDR1 SEHNR and CDR2 FQNEAQ come from the germline V gene (reference sequence). This CDR3 is 16 amino acids long. The CDR3 DNA is TGTGCCAGCAGCTCGCGTTTCGTCCAGAGACAAGAGACCCAGTACTTC. Its translation: CASSSRFVQRQETQYF.

The chain recombines TRBV15 with TRBJ1-3; 9 bases are shared with TRBD1. The germline gives CDR1 LNHNV, CDR2 YYDKDF (reference sequence). J gave up 4 bases and V 5 bases, and 6 bases lay outside the gene matches. This CDR3 is built from 15 residues. The CDR3 loop is CATSAWTGAGNTIYF. In DNA form, the CDR3 reads TGTGCCACCAGCGCGTGGACAGGGGCCGGAAACACCATATATTTT. The full variable domain, with the rest looked up from reference TRBV15 and TRBJ1-3, is DAMVIQNPRYQVTQFGKPVTLSCSQTLNHNVMYWYQQKSSQAPKLLFHYYDKDFNNEADTPDNFQSRRPNTSFCFLDIRSPGLGDTAMYLCATSAWTGAGNTIYFGEGSWLTVV.

J is TRBJ1-3 and V is TRBV7-9, with a weak D call TRBD1 (5 bases). The CDR3 runs to 16 residues. V lost 5 bases and J lost 1, with 15 bases in between. CDR1 and CDR2 from the germline V gene are SEHNR and FQNEAQ (reference sequence). CDR3 DNA sequence: TGTGCCAGCAGCCTTCTCGACAGCCCTTCTGGAAACACCATATATTTT. It is translated as CASSLLDSPSGNTIYF. Full variable domain (missing parts from reference TRBV7-9 and TRBJ1-3): DTGVSQNPRHKITKRGQNVTFRCDPISEHNRLYWYRQTLGQGPEFLTYFQNEAQLEKSRLLSDRFSAERPKGSFSTLEIQRTEQGDSAMYLCASSLLDSPSGNTIYFGEGSWLTVV.

Concerning this clone: This likely came from a read error, as a far larger clone is one base away. The same CDR3 also results from other DNA sequences found in this sample. The J gene is TRBJ2-1, the V gene TRBV2; D is possibly TRBD1 or TRBD2 (5 bases each). Looked up from germline, CDR1 is SNHLY and CDR2 is FYNNEI. The CDR3 is 13 residues long. Deletions cut 8 bases from V and 0 bases from J, with 8 bases between. CDR3 sequence: CASGTDSYNEQFF. CDR3 bases: TGTGCCAGCGGGACGGACTCCTACAATGAGCAGTTCTTC.

The chain carries TRBV5-1 and TRBJ2-1; the match to TRBD1 covers 8 bases. CDR1 is SGHRS, CDR2 YFSETQ, per germline. J was trimmed by 9 bases and V by 4 bases; bases with no gene match: 12. The CDR3 runs 15 residues. The DNA of the CDR3 is TGCGCCAGCAGCGGTGGGGACAGGCCTGGTGGTGAGCAGTTCTTC. Its protein product is CASSGGDRPGGEQFF.

A single count supports this clone. This sequence joins TRBV6-1 and TRBJ2-7; TRBD1 is a possible D gene (6 bases). This CDR3 has 14 amino acids. From germline, CDR1 is MNHNS and CDR2 SASEGT. Between the trimmed V and J ends, which lost 4 bases and 2 bases, there was a span of 12 bases. The CDR3 region has the DNA TGTGCCAGCAGTGCCCAGACAGGACCCTACGAGCAGTACTTC. Protein product: CASSAQTGPYEQYF.

V and J are TRBV29-1 and TRBJ2-3; a weak D match, TRBD2 (6 bases). The CDR3 spans 15 residues. Between the trimmed V and J ends, which lost 7 bases and 0 bases, there was a span of 17 bases. Germline V gene lookup returns CDR1 SQVTM and CDR2 ANQGSEA. The CDR3 DNA sequence: TGCAGCGCAGCCGGGGCTAGCGCTAGCACAGATACGCAGTATTTT. This codes for CSAAGASASTDTQYF.

This rearrangement joins TRBV2 to TRBJ1-4; D gene uncertain. The length of the CDR3 is 14 residues. The V end was cut by 4 bases, the J end by 7 bases, with 13 bases between. The germline V gene encodes CDR1 SNHLY and CDR2 FYNNEI. CDR3 in DNA: TGTGCCAGCAGTGCGGTCAGGCTCATTGAAAAACTGTTTTTT. Its translation: CASSAVRLIEKLFF.

The J gene is TRBJ1-2, the V gene TRBV28; 10 positions match TRBD1. With 8 bases clipped from V and 5 bases from J, the junction kept 11 bases outside the gene matches. CDR1 is MDHEN, CDR2 SYDVKM, per germline. The CDR3 has 15 residues. The CDR3 DNA reads TGTGCCAGCCAGCCGGGACAGGGGCGTTGGTATGGCTACACCTTC. Its protein product is CASQPGQGRWYGYTF.

This clone was counted only a few times. The chain couples TRBV28 to TRBJ1-3; the match to TRBD1 covers 12 bases. CDR1 and CDR2 from the germline V gene are MDHEN and SYDVKM. This CDR3 has 15 amino acids. After removal of 6 bases from V and 4 bases from J, the junction contained 4 bases not matched to a gene. CDR3 bases: TGTGCCAGCAGAGCCGGGACAGGGGGCGGAAACACCATATATTTT. It translates to CASRAGTGGGNTIYF.

The chain couples TRBV4-3 to TRBJ2-1; D gene ambiguous. The CDR3 has 14 amino acids. V gave up 3 bases and J gave up 7 bases, with 13 bases separating them. CDR1 LGHNA and CDR2 YSLEER come from the germline V gene. The DNA of the CDR3 is TGCGCCAGCAGCCACCAAGAGGTCGGGAATGAGCAGTTCTTC. It translates to CASSHQEVGNEQFF.

The gene calls are TRBV5-6 and TRBJ2-1; a possible D gene is TRBD2 (6 bases). The CDR3 sequence is 18 residues long. Germline CDR1 is SGHDT and CDR2 is YYEEEE. V dropped 3 bases and J dropped 6 bases, with 25 bases sitting between them. The CDR3 spells CASSSRRGGMGIINEQFF. CDR3 coding DNA: TGTGCCAGCAGCTCTCGTCGGGGCGGGATGGGGATTATCAATGAGCAGTTCTTC.

The gene calls are TRBV28 and TRBJ2-7; a weak D match, TRBD2 (5 bases). The germline gives CDR1 MDHEN, CDR2 SYDVKM. CDR3 size: 15 residues. V lost 6 bases, J lost 0 bases, and 15 bases lay in between. The CDR3 loop is CASSRPSSASYEQYF. The CDR3 DNA reads TGTGCCAGCAGCCGGCCTAGCTCAGCCTCCTACGAGCAGTACTTC.

This chain connects TRBV10-3 to TRBJ2-7; D gene uncertain. V was cut by 2 bases and J by 5 bases, with 16 bases left in between. CDR1 ENHRY and CDR2 SYGVKD come from the germline V gene. The CDR3 loop spans 15 amino acids. The CDR3 reads CAISERAAALDEQYF. CDR3 nucleotide sequence: TGTGCCATCAGTGAGAGGGCGGCTGCTTTGGACGAGCAGTACTTC.

The chain has TRBV7-2 and TRBJ2-3; D is unresolved. Deletions cut 5 bases from V and 6 bases from J, with 9 bases between. The CDR3 loop spans 12 amino acids. Looked up from germline, CDR1 is SGHTA and CDR2 is FQGNSA. CDR3 sequence: CASSRYSDTQYF. The CDR3 DNA reads as TGTGCCAGCAGCCGATACTCGGATACGCAGTATTTT.

The chain has TRBV7-9 and TRBJ2-5; D gene ambiguous. The CDR3 is 13 residues long. V dropped 1 base and J dropped 2 bases, with 5 bases sitting between them. The germline V gene encodes CDR1 SEHNR and CDR2 FQNEAQ (reference sequence). The CDR3 loop is CASSLGAQETQYF. The CDR3 DNA reads as TGTGCCAGCAGCTTAGGTGCACAAGAGACCCAGTACTTC.